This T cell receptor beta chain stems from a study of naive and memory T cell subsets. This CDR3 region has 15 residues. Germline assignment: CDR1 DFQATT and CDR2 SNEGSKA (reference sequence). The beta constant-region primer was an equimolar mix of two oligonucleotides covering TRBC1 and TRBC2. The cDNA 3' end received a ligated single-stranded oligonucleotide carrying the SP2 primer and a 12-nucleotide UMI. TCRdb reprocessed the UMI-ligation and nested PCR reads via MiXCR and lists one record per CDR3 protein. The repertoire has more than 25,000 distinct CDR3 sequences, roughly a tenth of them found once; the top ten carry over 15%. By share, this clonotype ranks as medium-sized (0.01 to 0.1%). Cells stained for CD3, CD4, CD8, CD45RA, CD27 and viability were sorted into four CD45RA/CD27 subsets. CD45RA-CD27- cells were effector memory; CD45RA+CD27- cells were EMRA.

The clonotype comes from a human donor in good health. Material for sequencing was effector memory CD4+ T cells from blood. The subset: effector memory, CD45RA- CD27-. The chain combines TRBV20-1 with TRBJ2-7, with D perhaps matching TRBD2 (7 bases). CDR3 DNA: TGCAGCTGGGGGGGGCCAAACCTCAGCTCCTACGAGCAGTACTTC. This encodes CSWGGPNLSSYEQYF.